The source of this T cell receptor (beta chain) is a study of T cell responses to AZD1222 COVID-19 vaccine. Study conclusions and caveats: White British people made up most donors, females outnumbered males, and clonal diversity was possibly underestimated. Once two AZD1222 doses were given, Spike-specific TCR breadth and depth went up.

On this clone itself: Its antigen is not identified.

V lost 6 bases, J lost 0 bases, and 8 bases lay in between. The CDR3 consists of 13 residues. The protocol was immunoSEQ multiplex PCR, while the TCRdb copy is restricted to in-frame clones and leaves out a portion. The sample has 90,000 to 100,000 clones, nearly 90% seen once. Source: peripheral blood, taken on day 0 of AZD1222 vaccination. The chain recombines TRBV12-3 or TRBV12-4 with TRBJ1-1; D is uncertain. The TCR was taken from an adult in good health. The CDR3 sequence: CASRGDMNTEAFF. The CDR3 region has the DNA TGTGCCAGCAGAGGCGACATGAACACTGAAGCTTTCTTT.